The present T cell receptor (beta chain) was sequenced within a study of vaccination and CD4 T cells after COVID-19. Treatment meaning: 10-day PBMC culture with coronavirus spike peptide pools or control peptides (ViraFEST assay). Comment on this clonotype: Its antigen is not known.

Sequencing of cultured CD4+ T cell DNA used the Oncomine TCR Beta short-read assay. The source of extracted genomic DNA was cultured CD4+ T cells. TCRdb analysed the PCR reads with MiXCR anew, one entry per CDR3 protein. The table has some 10,000 distinct CDR3 sequences, under 60% seen once. The CDR3 sequence is 14 residues long. V lost 2 bases and J 1 base, leaving 9 bases between the germline ends. CDR1 and CDR2 (germline): SGHNT, YYREEE (reference sequence). This receptor was taken from a human donor with COVID-19. Sequences were derived from cultured CD4+ T cells from blood, sampled after SARS-CoV-2 vaccination. V and J are TRBV5-4 and TRBJ1-1, with D hard to call. In DNA form, the CDR3 reads TGTGCCAGCAGCTTTAGCTCCCAGAACACTGAAGCTTTCTTT. Encoded protein: CASSFSSQNTEAFF. Using reference TRBV5-4 and TRBJ1-1 for the parts outside the CDR3, the full variable domain is ETGVTQSPTHLIKTRGQQVTLRCSSQSGHNTVSWYQQALGQGPQFIFQYYREEENGRGNFPPRFSGLQFPNYSSELNVNALELDDSALYLCASSFSSQNTEAFFGQGTRLTVV.